These T cell receptor beta chains were read from a single sample in a study of post-analysis software for immune sequencing data. TCRdb passed the PCR reads through MiXCR, listing each CDR3 protein once. The table shows about 460,000 distinct CDR3 sequences, with roughly 45% occurring only once. The sequencing sample was made of blood. The receptors here all came from a girl aged 10-17 years with multiple sclerosis. Both conserved end residues are part of each CDR3. D genes are given only for firm matches. The size of a clone is reported for some rows only, either as once, few or many, or as a class for expanded clones.

V gene	clone size	D gene	J gene	CDR3 protein	CDR3 DNA
TRBV5-1	few	-	TRBJ2-5	CASSPSYTPQETQYF	TGCGCCAGCAGCCCTTCCTACACTCCCCAAGAGACCCAGTACTTC
TRBV20-1	-	-	TRBJ2-1	CSAQPFAPRLVHNEQFF	TGCAGTGCTCAGCCATTCGCCCCCCGACTAGTACACAATGAGCAGTTCTTC
TRBV5-1	-	TRBD2	TRBJ2-1	CASSLKLAGGSSYNEQFF	TGCGCCAGCAGCTTGAAACTAGCGGGAGGTAGCTCCTACAATGAGCAGTTCTTC
TRBV20-1	-	TRBD1	TRBJ2-7	CSAVHETDRSGQAEVWVSYEQYF	TGCAGTGCTGTCCACGAGACGGATCGCTCGGGACAGGCGGAGGTTTGGGTTTCCTACGAGCAGTACTTC
TRBV29-1	few	TRBD1	TRBJ2-7	CSVETGEDNEQYF	TGCAGCGTTGAGACAGGGGAGGACAATGAGCAGTACTTC
TRBV7-9	few	-	TRBJ2-1	CASSLGGEGATPYNEQFF	TGTGCCAGCAGCTTAGGTGGAGAGGGCGCGACCCCCTACAATGAGCAGTTCTTC
TRBV5-8	-	-	TRBJ2-5	CASSLTPRKGTQYF	TGTGCCAGCAGCTTGACACCGAGAAAGGGGACCCAGTACTTC
TRBV12-3/TRBV12-4	-	TRBD1	TRBJ1-2	CASSRQGDYGYTF	TGTGCCAGCAGCCGCCAGGGGGACTATGGCTACACCTTC
TRBV6-5	-	TRBD2	TRBJ2-7	CASKGLAGEYEQYF	TGTGCCAGCAAAGGGTTAGCGGGAGAGTACGAGCAGTACTTC
TRBV5-1	-	-	TRBJ1-1	CASSFGTEAGTTKNTEAFF	TGCGCCAGCAGCTTCGGGACCGAGGCAGGGACTACAAAGAACACTGAAGCTTTCTTT
TRBV29-1	few	-	TRBJ2-5	CSVGAFRETQYF	TGCAGCGTTGGGGCTTTCCGAGAGACCCAGTACTTC
TRBV3-1	-	-	TRBJ2-7	CASSQGLGETYEQYF	TGTGCCAGCAGCCAAGGCCTGGGGGAGACCTACGAGCAGTACTTC
TRBV29-1	-	-	TRBJ2-1	CSVGGPRLSNEQFF	TGCAGCGTTGGGGGCCCCCGACTTAGCAATGAGCAGTTCTTC
TRBV29-1	-	-	TRBJ1-6	CSVATGYNSPLHF	TGCAGCGTTGCGACAGGCTATAATTCACCCCTCCACTTT
TRBV7-2	-	-	TRBJ2-4	CASSRSPSPQQYF	TGTGCCAGCAGCCGATCCCCTTCACCACAGCAGTACTTC
TRBV20-1	few	-	TRBJ2-1	CSARTPLWSSTEQFF	TGCAGTGCTAGAACCCCTCTTTGGTCTTCGACTGAGCAGTTCTTC
TRBV29-1	many	-	TRBJ2-3	CSVEDRIVTDTQYF	TGCAGCGTTGAAGACCGAATAGTCACAGATACGCAGTATTTT
TRBV7-9	many	TRBD1	TRBJ2-7	CASSLAGQEARYF	TGTGCCAGCAGCTTAGCGGGACAGGAGGCAAGGTACTTC
TRBV29-1	few	TRBD2	TRBJ2-5	CSVRSGSGEQYF	TGCAGCGTCCGTAGCGGGAGTGGGGAGCAGTACTTC
TRBV7-2	-	-	TRBJ1-5	CASSSGSSSNQPQHF	TGTGCCAGCAGTTCAGGGAGTTCGAGCAATCAGCCCCAGCATTTT